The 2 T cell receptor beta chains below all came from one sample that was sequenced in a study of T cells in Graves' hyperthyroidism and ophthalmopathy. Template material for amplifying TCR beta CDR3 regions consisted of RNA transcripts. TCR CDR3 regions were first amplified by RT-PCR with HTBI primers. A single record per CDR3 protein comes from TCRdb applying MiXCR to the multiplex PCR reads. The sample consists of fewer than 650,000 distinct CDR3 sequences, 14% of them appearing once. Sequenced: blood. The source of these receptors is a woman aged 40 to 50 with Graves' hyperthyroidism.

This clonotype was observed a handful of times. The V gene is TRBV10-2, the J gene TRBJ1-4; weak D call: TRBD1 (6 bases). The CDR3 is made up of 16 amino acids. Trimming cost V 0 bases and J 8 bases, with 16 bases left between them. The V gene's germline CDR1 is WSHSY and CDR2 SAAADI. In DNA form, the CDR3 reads TGCGCCAGCAGTGAGTCATTGGGGCAGGGGAGCGAAAAACTGTTTTTT. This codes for CASSESLGQGSEKLFF.

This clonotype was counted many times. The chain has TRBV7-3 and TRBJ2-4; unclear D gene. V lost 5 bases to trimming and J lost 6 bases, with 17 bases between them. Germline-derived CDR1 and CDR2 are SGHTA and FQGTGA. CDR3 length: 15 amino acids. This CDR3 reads CASSPRPGDGNIQYF. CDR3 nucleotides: TGTGCCAGCAGCCCCCGGCCGGGTGACGGAAACATTCAGTACTTC.